Listed below are T cell receptor beta chains from one sample, sequenced in a study of blood T cell repertoires in COVID-19. The method was immunoSEQ multiplex PCR; TCRdb's version includes in-frame clones alone and lacks a portion of them. The table records around 75,000 clones, 70% to 85% of them present only once. Sample: peripheral blood. The receptors were sampled from a man in his forties or fifties with COVID-19, enrolled during active disease. The CDR3 runs from the conserved cysteine through the conserved F or W. Each record gives: clone size, V gene, J gene, D gene, CDR3 protein, CDR3 DNA. The D gene is left open where the match is weak. Expanded clones get a size class; other rows say once, few or many, or leave the size out.

clone size: NA; V gene: TRBV7-2; J gene: TRBJ2-5; D gene: NA; CDR3 protein: CASSFGLQETQYF; CDR3 DNA: TGTGCCAGCAGCTTTGGCCTCCAAGAGACCCAGTACTTC
clone size: NA; V gene: TRBV11-2; J gene: TRBJ1-6; D gene: TRBD1; CDR3 protein: CASSLVQGAGSPLHF; CDR3 DNA: TGTGCCAGCAGCTTAGTGCAGGGGGCTGGCTCACCCCTCCACTTT
clone size: NA; V gene: TRBV4-1; J gene: TRBJ1-4; D gene: TRBD1; CDR3 protein: CASSQGQGRGEKLFF; CDR3 DNA: TGCGCCAGCAGCCAAGGACAGGGGCGGGGTGAAAAACTGTTTTTT
clone size: NA; V gene: TRBV7-9; J gene: TRBJ2-2; D gene: NA; CDR3 protein: CASPGAGQHRPGELFF; CDR3 DNA: TGTGCCAGCCCTGGGGCGGGACAGCACCGTCCCGGGGAGCTGTTTTTT
clone size: NA; V gene: TRBV3-1/TRBV3-2; J gene: TRBJ1-6; D gene: NA; CDR3 protein: CASSQDQGAKGSPLHF; CDR3 DNA: TGTGCCAGCAGCCAAGATCAAGGGGCTAAGGGTTCACCCCTCCACTTT
clone size: few; V gene: TRBV9; J gene: TRBJ2-2; D gene: NA; CDR3 protein: CASSVRDIPNTGELFF; CDR3 DNA: TGTGCCAGCAGCGTGAGGGACATCCCGAACACCGGGGAGCTGTTTTTT
clone size: NA; V gene: TRBV10-1; J gene: TRBJ2-3; D gene: TRBD2; CDR3 protein: CASSAGTSLITDTQYF; CDR3 DNA: TGCGCCAGCAGTGCTGGGACTAGTCTCATCACAGATACGCAGTATTTT
clone size: once; V gene: TRBV7-9; J gene: TRBJ1-6; D gene: TRBD1; CDR3 protein: CASSFTTGLDNSPLHF; CDR3 DNA: TGTGCCAGCAGCTTCACGACAGGGTTAGATAATTCACCCCTCCACTTT
clone size: NA; V gene: TRBV6-5; J gene: TRBJ2-2; D gene: TRBD1; CDR3 protein: CASSQLGQGVGELFF; CDR3 DNA: TGTGCCAGCAGTCAACTGGGACAGGGGGTCGGGGAGCTGTTTTTT
clone size: NA; V gene: TRBV14; J gene: TRBJ2-5; D gene: TRBD2; CDR3 protein: CASSITSASQETQYF; CDR3 DNA: TGTGCCAGCAGCATAACTAGCGCCTCCCAAGAGACCCAGTACTTC
clone size: NA; V gene: TRBV7-9; J gene: TRBJ2-3; D gene: TRBD2; CDR3 protein: CASRLKAGGPPTDTQYF; CDR3 DNA: TGTGCCAGCAGGTTAAAGGCGGGGGGGCCTCCCACAGATACGCAGTATTTT
clone size: NA; V gene: TRBV7-3; J gene: TRBJ1-1; D gene: NA; CDR3 protein: CASSPGGSTEAFF; CDR3 DNA: TGTGCCAGCAGCCCGGGGGGTAGCACTGAAGCTTTCTTT
clone size: NA; V gene: TRBV30; J gene: TRBJ1-3; D gene: TRBD1; CDR3 protein: CAWRSQGARNTIYF; CDR3 DNA: TGTGCCTGGAGGTCCCAGGGGGCGCGAAACACCATATATTTT
clone size: NA; V gene: TRBV29-1; J gene: TRBJ1-1; D gene: NA; CDR3 protein: CSVGNTEAFF; CDR3 DNA: TGCAGCGTCGGGAACACTGAAGCTTTCTTT
clone size: NA; V gene: TRBV7-4; J gene: TRBJ1-3; D gene: NA; CDR3 protein: CASSLSPIDRTIYF; CDR3 DNA: TGTGCCAGCAGCTTAAGCCCTATTGATCGCACCATATATTTT
clone size: few; V gene: TRBV5-1; J gene: TRBJ2-2; D gene: NA; CDR3 protein: CASSLVRQANTGELFF; CDR3 DNA: TGCGCCAGCAGCTTGGTAAGACAGGCGAACACCGGGGAGCTGTTTTTT
clone size: NA; V gene: TRBV19; J gene: TRBJ2-7; D gene: TRBD1; CDR3 protein: CASSPGTGGSNEQYF; CDR3 DNA: TGTGCCAGTAGTCCCGGGACAGGGGGTAGTAACGAGCAGTACTTC
clone size: NA; V gene: TRBV11-3; J gene: TRBJ2-1; D gene: TRBD1; CDR3 protein: CASSTTGGDEQFF; CDR3 DNA: TGTGCCAGCAGCACTACAGGGGGCGATGAGCAGTTCTTC
clone size: once; V gene: TRBV2; J gene: TRBJ2-3; D gene: NA; CDR3 protein: CASSRSTDTQYF; CDR3 DNA: TGTGCCAGCAGCCGTAGCACAGATACGCAGTATTTT
clone size: NA; V gene: TRBV7-2; J gene: TRBJ2-5; D gene: NA; CDR3 protein: CASSLTGGQETQYF; CDR3 DNA: TGTGCCAGCAGCTTAACGGGTGGGCAAGAGACCCAGTACTTC
clone size: NA; V gene: TRBV7-6; J gene: TRBJ2-7; D gene: NA; CDR3 protein: CAAGNSYEQYF; CDR3 DNA: TGTGCCGCGGGGAACTCCTACGAGCAGTACTTC
clone size: NA; V gene: TRBV12-3/TRBV12-4; J gene: TRBJ2-7; D gene: TRBD1; CDR3 protein: CASQSGTDYEQYF; CDR3 DNA: TGTGCCAGCCAATCCGGGACAGACTACGAGCAGTACTTC
clone size: NA; V gene: TRBV7-8; J gene: TRBJ2-1; D gene: TRBD2; CDR3 protein: CASSLGPSGGRGNEQFF; CDR3 DNA: TGTGCCAGCAGCTTAGGCCCTAGCGGGGGCCGCGGCAATGAGCAGTTCTTC
clone size: NA; V gene: TRBV13; J gene: TRBJ2-2; D gene: NA; CDR3 protein: CASSLGLLAENTGELFF; CDR3 DNA: TGTGCCAGCAGCTTAGGCCTTTTAGCGGAGAACACCGGGGAGCTGTTTTTT
clone size: NA; V gene: TRBV7-3; J gene: TRBJ2-5; D gene: TRBD2; CDR3 protein: CASSPTSGALGTQYF; CDR3 DNA: TGTGCCAGCAGTCCGACTAGCGGGGCCTTAGGGACCCAGTACTTC
clone size: NA; V gene: TRBV5-1; J gene: TRBJ2-5; D gene: NA; CDR3 protein: CASSLPERGNQETQYF; CDR3 DNA: TGCGCCAGCAGCCTCCCCGAGAGGGGGAACCAAGAGACCCAGTACTTC
clone size: NA; V gene: TRBV4-3; J gene: TRBJ1-1; D gene: NA; CDR3 protein: CASSRQAETEAFF; CDR3 DNA: TGCGCCAGCAGCCGACAGGCGGAGACTGAAGCTTTCTTT
clone size: NA; V gene: TRBV5-1; J gene: TRBJ1-2; D gene: NA; CDR3 protein: CASRRTAGYGYTF; CDR3 DNA: TGCGCCAGCAGACGGACGGCGGGCTATGGCTACACCTTC
clone size: NA; V gene: TRBV12-3/TRBV12-4; J gene: TRBJ2-5; D gene: NA; CDR3 protein: CASSFTTVETQYF; CDR3 DNA: TGTGCCAGCAGCTTTACGACAGTTGAGACCCAGTACTTC